The 17 T cell receptor beta chains below all came from one sample that was sequenced in a study of PD-1 blockade in mismatch repair-deficient tumors. Generated by immunoSEQ multiplex PCR, the TCRdb table keeps only in-frame clones and is missing some. The sample carries fewer than 20,000 clones, about four fifths recorded once. This sample comprised PBMCs, obtained 4 weeks after starting pembrolizumab. The receptors derive from an adult with mismatch repair-deficient cancer.

This rearrangement joins TRBV6-1 to TRBJ2-5; D is possibly TRBD1 (8 bases). The J call is doubtful: the DNA matches TRBJ2-7 better. Germline CDR1 reads MNHNS; CDR2 reads SASEGT. The CDR3 contains 17 residues. The CDR3 here is CASSEAGQGLAGDEQYF. In nucleotides, the CDR3 is TGTGCCAGCAGTGAAGCTGGACAGGGTCTGGCGGGAGACGAGCAGTACTTC.

The gene calls are TRBV9 and TRBJ2-3, with 11 bases aligning to TRBD2. With V trimmed by 4 bases and J by 3 bases, 4 bases remained unmatched. This CDR3 region has 15 residues. Germline V gene data show CDR1 as SGDLS and CDR2 as YYNGEE. The CDR3 nucleotides are TGTGCCAGCAGCTCCCTAGCGGGAGGAACAGATACGCAGTATTTT. This sequence encodes CASSSLAGGTDTQYF.

The V call is TRBV5-1, the J call TRBJ2-7; D is perhaps TRBD1 (6 bases). The germline V gene has CDR1 SGHRS and CDR2 YFSETQ. The CDR3 sequence is 12 residues long. The V gene lost 0 bases and the J gene lost 5 bases, with 6 bases spanning the gap. This chain's CDR3 is CASSLDRDEQYF. CDR3 nucleotides: TGCGCCAGCAGCTTGGACAGGGACGAGCAGTACTTC.

This sequence joins TRBV29-1 and TRBJ2-2, with D maybe TRBD1 (6 bases). The V end was cut by 3 bases, the J end by 3 bases, with 11 bases between. The germline gives CDR1 SQVTM, CDR2 ANQGSEA. This CDR3 has 14 amino acids. The CDR3 DNA sequence: TGCAGCGTTGACCTGTCAGGGGACACCGGGGAGCTGTTTTTT. Its translation: CSVDLSGDTGELFF.

This clone is a singleton in its sample. The CDR3 here is CASTRRRAGNTIYF. CDR3 DNA: TGTGCCAGCACCCGCCGGCGGGCTGGAAACACCATATATTTT. The V and J genes are TRBV7-9 and TRBJ1-3; D is uncertain. There are 14 residues in the CDR3. Germline V gives CDR1 SEHNR, CDR2 FQNEAQ (reference sequence). Trimming pared 7 bases from V and 2 bases from J, leaving 12 bases between.

This chain connects TRBV30 to TRBJ1-6, with D possibly matching TRBD1 (5 bases). This CDR3 has 12 amino acids. V was shortened by 3 bases and J by 6 bases, with 6 bases between the two germline ends. Per germline, CDR1 GTSNPN and CDR2 SVGIG (reference sequence). The CDR3 DNA reads as TGTGCCTGGAGAGGGGCTAATTCACCCCTCCACTTT. Its translation is CAWRGANSPLHF.

The chain couples TRBV5-1 to TRBJ2-1, with D unclear. This CDR3 is built from 13 residues. Germline values: CDR1 SGHRS, CDR2 YFSETQ. The V and J ends lost 2 bases and 3 bases respectively, with 6 bases between them. In DNA form, the CDR3 reads TGCGCCAGCAGCTTTGAACACTACAATGAGCAGTTCTTC. Its protein product is CASSFEHYNEQFF.

The chain joins TRBV6-6 to TRBJ1-5; 9 bases agree with TRBD1. The CDR3 is 16 amino acids. The germline V gene has CDR1 MNHNY and CDR2 SVGAGI (reference sequence). The J segment lost 5 bases and the V segment lost 4 bases, leaving 9 bases of the junction unmatched. DNA of the CDR3: TGTGCCAGCAGTTCCCGGGACAGGGTCGGGGATCAGCCCCAGCATTTT. Amino acids: CASSSRDRVGDQPQHF.

This chain's CDR3 is CASSALTWDSWTEAFF. The DNA for the CDR3 is TGTGCCAGCAGTGCCCTGACTTGGGACAGCTGGACTGAAGCTTTCTTT. J is TRBJ1-1 and V is TRBV28; 7 bases are a match to TRBD1. Germline-derived CDR1 and CDR2 are MDHEN and SYDVKM. CDR3 length equals 16 residues. Losses at the gene ends were 5 bases for V and 5 bases for J; bases not matched to a gene: 14.

This clone was seen only a few times. This rearrangement joins TRBV10-3 to TRBJ2-7, with D unresolved. The CDR3 runs 12 residues. V was pared by 0 bases and J by 4 bases, with 4 bases between. Per the germline V gene, CDR1 is ENHRY and CDR2 is SYGVKD. Written as DNA, the CDR3 is TGTGCCATCAGTGAGTCTGAGTACGAGCAGTACTTC. It specifies CAISESEYEQYF.

The chain couples TRBV28 to TRBJ2-7; 9 nucleotides agree with TRBD2. Germline CDR1 reads MDHEN; CDR2 reads SYDVKM. Losses at the gene ends were 5 bases for V and 5 bases for J; bases not matched to a gene: 7. The CDR3 spans 14 residues. The CDR3 nucleotides read TGTGCCAGCAGTACCCCTCAGCGGGAGGACGAGCAGTACTTC. Protein product: CASSTPQREDEQYF.

The V call is TRBV7-2, the J call TRBJ1-5, with D perhaps TRBD1 (5 bases). The CDR3 is 15 residues long. Deletions cut 2 bases from V and 7 bases from J, with 15 bases between. Germline assignment: CDR1 SGHTA and CDR2 FQGNSA. This CDR3 is CASSLTRDFGQPQHF. The CDR3 coding sequence is TGTGCCAGCAGCTTAACCAGGGACTTCGGGCAGCCCCAGCATTTT. Full variable domain (missing parts from reference TRBV7-2 and TRBJ1-5): GAGVSQSPSNKVTEKGKDVELRCDPISGHTALYWYRQSLGQGLEFLIYFQGNSAPDKSGLPSDRFSAERTGGSVSTLTIQRTQQEDSAVYLCASSLTRDFGQPQHFGDGTRLSIL.

The CDR3 here is CSVVLGVNTGELFF. The CDR3 region has the DNA TGCAGCGTTGTGTTAGGGGTCAACACCGGGGAGCTGTTTTTT. The V call is TRBV29-1, the J call TRBJ2-2, with D perhaps TRBD1 (5 bases). CDR1 SQVTM and CDR2 ANQGSEA come from the germline V gene. V lost 4 bases, J lost 2 bases, and 11 bases lay in between. The CDR3 is 14 amino acids.

The chain employs TRBV21-1 and TRBJ2-2; TRBD2, the D gene given by the table, was not confirmed from the DNA. TRBV21-1 is shown as a pseudogene. The CDR3 extends over 17 amino acids. The CDR3 nucleotides are TGTGCCAGCGGAAGGGACTCCCGTTATTCCGGCACCGGGGAGCTGTTTTTT. Its protein is CASGRDSRYSGTGELFF.

The V call is TRBV21-1, the J call TRBJ2-7; the table's D call, TRBD2, has no DNA check behind it. TRBV21-1 represents a pseudogene. The CDR3 length is 19 residues. This chain's CDR3 is CASSRSLGAAGGPKYEQYF. CDR3 in DNA: TGTGCCAGCAGCAGATCACTCGGGGCAGCGGGAGGGCCGAAGTACGAGCAGTACTTC.

The V call is TRBV29-1, the J call TRBJ1-1; D gene ambiguous. This CDR3 spans 13 amino acids. Germline CDR1 reads SQVTM; CDR2 reads ANQGSEA. Trimming left V 4 bases short and J 0 bases short, with 9 bases between. The CDR3 loop is CSVAGRMNTEAFF. The CDR3 DNA sequence: TGCAGCGTTGCGGGGAGGATGAACACTGAAGCTTTCTTT.

The chain employs TRBV4-1 and TRBJ2-1; 7 positions match TRBD1. Germline V CDR1 and CDR2: MGHRA, YSYEKL. This CDR3 spans 14 amino acids. V shed 3 bases, J shed 7 bases, and the junction held 6 bases outside the gene matches. The CDR3 protein is CASSHPLQGNEQFF. The CDR3 coding sequence is TGCGCCAGCAGCCACCCCCTACAGGGGAATGAGCAGTTCTTC.